This TCR beta chain originates from a study of blood T cell repertoires in COVID-19. Overall study context: Spain, Italy and the United States supplied samples that represented acute and convalescent COVID-19. T cells, B-cell-depleted T cells, or PBMCs provided the cDNA or gDNA that served as material.

Recruited during active infection, patients (from Seattle) were subsequently followed longitudinally. Authors' methods: Estimated nucleated cell counts came from reference gene primer amplification. The repertoire was sequenced with immunoSEQ multiplex PCR; TCRdb's copy has only in-frame clones and lacks some. The V and J calls and clone size come from that table; D and trimming were worked out from the DNA. Altogether approximately 320,000 clones are present, roughly nine tenths being singletons, with the ten largest covering more than 9.5%. Germline V gene data show CDR1 as SEHNR and CDR2 as FQNEAQ (reference sequence). Losses at the gene ends were 5 bases for V and 4 bases for J; bases not matched to a gene: 8. The CDR3 is 16 amino acids.

The receptor was isolated from a woman aged 25 to 39 with COVID-19, enrolled during active disease. The specimen was peripheral blood. V gene TRBV7-9 combines with J gene TRBJ2-1, with TRBD1 matching over 10 bases. This CDR3 is CASSGSTGGQYNEQFF. CDR3 in DNA: TGTGCCAGCAGCGGATCGACAGGGGGCCAATACAATGAGCAGTTCTTC.